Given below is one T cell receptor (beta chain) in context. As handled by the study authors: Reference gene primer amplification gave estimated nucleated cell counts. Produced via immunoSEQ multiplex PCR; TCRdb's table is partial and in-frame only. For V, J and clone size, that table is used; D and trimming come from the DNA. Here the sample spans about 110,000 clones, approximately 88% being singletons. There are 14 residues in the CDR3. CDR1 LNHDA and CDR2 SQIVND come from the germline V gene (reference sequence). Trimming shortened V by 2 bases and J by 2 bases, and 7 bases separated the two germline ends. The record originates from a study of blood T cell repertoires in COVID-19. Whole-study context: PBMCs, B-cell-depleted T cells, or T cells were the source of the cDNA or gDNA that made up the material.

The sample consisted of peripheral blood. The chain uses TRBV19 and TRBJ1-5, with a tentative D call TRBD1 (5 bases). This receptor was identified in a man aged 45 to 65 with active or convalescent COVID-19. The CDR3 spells CASSIRQRNQPQHF. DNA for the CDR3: TGTGCCAGTAGTATACGACAGCGCAATCAGCCCCAGCATTTT. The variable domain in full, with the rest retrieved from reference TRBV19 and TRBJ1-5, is DGGITQSPKYLFRKEGQNVTLSCEQNLNHDAMYWYRQDPGQGLRLIYYSQIVNDFQKGDIAEGYSVSREKKESFPLTVTSAQKNPTAFYLCASSIRQRNQPQHFGDGTRLSIL.